This T cell receptor beta chain was obtained from a study of tumor-infiltrating lymphocytes in localized non-small cell lung cancer. Germline V gene data show CDR1 as LNHDA and CDR2 as SQIVND (reference sequence). There are 15 residues in the CDR3. V was shortened by 3 bases and J by 3 bases, with 14 bases between the two germline ends. Study-wide findings and caveats: Immunotypes IM1 and IM2 had similar TCR-derived T-cell fractions.

The table came from immunoSEQ multiplex PCR; TCRdb's copy has only in-frame clones and leaves some out. The table has more than 6,000 clones, 70% to 85% seen once. Remarks on this clone: Its matching antigen is unknown.

The sequenced material came from lung tumor tissue. This receptor was identified in a human donor with non-small cell lung cancer. The J gene is TRBJ1-1, the V gene TRBV19, with D perhaps matching TRBD1 (6 bases). The DNA of the CDR3 is TGTGCCAGTAGTATTGAACCGGGACACTACACTGAAGCTTTCTTT. Amino acids: CASSIEPGHYTEAFF. Drawing the rest from reference TRBV19 and TRBJ1-1, the complete variable domain is DGGITQSPKYLFRKEGQNVTLSCEQNLNHDAMYWYRQDPGQGLRLIYYSQIVNDFQKGDIAEGYSVSREKKESFPLTVTSAQKNPTAFYLCASSIEPGHYTEAFFGQGTRLTVV.